The 11 T cell receptor beta chains in this list originate from one sample, sequenced in a study of T cell repertoires in cytomegalovirus infection. Their antigens are not known. Each CDR3 protein is one row after TCRdb ran MiXCR on the reads. Of around 300,000 distinct CDR3 sequences detected, roughly 25% appear once; the ten largest clones hold approximately 12%. Sequencing was performed on cultured PBMCs, taken from culture after CMV antigen stimulation. The receptors stem from a human donor in good health (CMV status not recorded). Some clones in this sample may be carry-over from other donors' samples.

The chain has TRBV12-3 or TRBV12-4 and TRBJ1-4; a weak D match, TRBD1 (5 bases). Trimming took 5 bases from V and 4 from J, leaving 8 bases between them. The CDR3 totals 13 residues. CDR3 DNA sequence: TGTGCCAGCAGTAAAGACAGTAATGAAAAACTGTTTTTT. This gives the protein CASSKDSNEKLFF.

CDR3 sequence: CSVEDLQGTYNEQFF. The CDR3 DNA follows: TGCAGCGTTGAAGATCTACAGGGGACGTACAATGAGCAGTTCTTC. The V and J genes are TRBV29-1 and TRBJ2-1, with 7 bases matching TRBD1. Germline V CDR1 and CDR2: SQVTM, ANQGSEA. Losses at the gene ends were 0 bases for V and 4 bases for J; bases not matched to a gene: 6. This CDR3 comprises 15 residues.

This clonotype was observed a single time. V usage is TRBV5-1 and J usage is TRBJ1-1, with D perhaps TRBD1 (5 bases). V lost 0 bases and J lost 4, with 13 bases in between. Per the germline V gene, CDR1 is SGHRS and CDR2 is YFSETQ. The length of the CDR3 is 15 residues. The CDR3 DNA follows: TGCGCCAGCAGCTTGGGTCAGGGTTTCAGCACTGAAGCTTTCTTT. This encodes CASSLGQGFSTEAFF.

The chain is built from TRBV7-2 and TRBJ2-1, with D possibly being TRBD2 (5 bases). V was cut by 1 base and J by 15 bases, with 13 bases left in between. Germline CDR1 SGHTA, CDR2 FQGNSA. This CDR3 comprises 12 residues. CDR3 coding DNA: TGTGCCAGCAGCTTAGAAAGGACTCGGAGGTTCTTC. This codes for CASSLERTRRFF.

The chain recombines TRBV12-3 or TRBV12-4 with TRBJ2-1; no clear D gene. V was shortened by 6 bases and J by 9 bases, with 12 bases between the two germline ends. The CDR3 has 12 amino acids. Here the CDR3 DNA reads TGTGCCAGCAGGTCTGCCTCCTTTGAGCAGTTCTTC. This translates into CASRSASFEQFF.

This clonotype was found a few times. V is TRBV20-1 and J is TRBJ1-2, with a tentative D call TRBD1 (6 bases). V lost 0 bases and J lost 8, with 16 bases in between. There are 14 residues in the CDR3. CDR1 is DFQATT and CDR2 is SNEGSKA in the germline V gene (reference sequence). In DNA form, the CDR3 reads TGCAGTGCTAGAGATGTTGGGGGGGCGAACGGCTACACCTTC. It specifies CSARDVGGANGYTF.

This clonotype was detected ten times or more. CDR3 sequence (DNA): TGTGCCAGCAGCTTAGATAGAACGACCTACGAGCAGTACGTC. Amino acids: CASSLDRTTYEQYV. The chain combines TRBV7-8 with TRBJ2-7; no clear D. Germline CDR1 SGHVS, CDR2 FQNEAQ. CDR3 size: 14 residues. The V end lost 1 base, the J end lost 2 bases, and 9 bases lay between the germline ends.

This clonotype came up many times. The chain is built from TRBV7-8 and TRBJ2-3, with TRBD2 matching 7 bases. Germline assignment: CDR1 SGHVS and CDR2 FQNEAQ. This CDR3 comprises 15 residues. V trimming: 6 bases; J trimming: 0 bases; junction bases outside the gene matches: 6. CDR3 region: CASRPTSDSTDTQYF. The CDR3 nucleotides read TGTGCCAGCAGACCAACTAGCGATAGCACAGATACGCAGTATTTT.

This clonotype was seen many times. V gene TRBV7-2 combines with J gene TRBJ2-7, with D unresolved. From germline, CDR1 is SGHTA and CDR2 FQGNSA. Trimming shortened V by 2 bases and J by 3 bases, and 2 bases separated the two germline ends. The CDR3 runs 11 residues. CDR3 DNA sequence: TGTGCCAGCAGCTTAATCTACGAGCAGTACGTC. Residues: CASSLIYEQYV.

The V call is TRBV2, the J call TRBJ1-4, with a tentative D call TRBD1 (5 bases). The germline gives CDR1 SNHLY, CDR2 FYNNEI. The CDR3 is 15 amino acids. Trimming took 3 bases from V and 0 from J, leaving 8 bases between them. The CDR3 DNA reads TGTGCCAGCAGTGACTCGGGGCCAACTAATGAAAAACTGTTTTTT. Translation: CASSDSGPTNEKLFF.

The rearrangement joins TRBV6-5 to TRBJ2-2, with 9 bases aligning to TRBD1. CDR1 is MNHEY, CDR2 SVGAGI, per germline. V lost 5 bases and J lost 2; bases outside the gene matches: 6. The CDR3 runs 16 residues. DNA of the CDR3: TGTGCCAGCAGTGAGGACAGGGGAGTAAACACCGGGGAGCTGTTTTTT. Translating gives CASSEDRGVNTGELFF.